Below, 26 T cell receptor beta chains from the same sample are listed, as sequenced in a study of regulatory T cells in long-lasting Graves disease. Time point described: newly diagnosed GD, antithyroid drugs for less than 3 months. PBMC RNA served as the TCR library source. Construction of TCR beta libraries relied on iRepertoire HTBI primers and on Arm-PCR targeting CDR3 regions. TCRdb called the multiplex PCR reads again in MiXCR, with one record for every CDR3 protein. The sample has some 450,000 distinct CDR3 sequences; over 15% are singletons. This sample also appeared in a second study, on T cells in Graves' hyperthyroidism and ophthalmopathy.

The sample here was peripheral blood mononuclear cells (PBMCs), taken at new diagnosis, from a patient treated with antithyroid drugs. These receptors were collected from a woman in her 30s with Graves disease.

This clonotype occurred once. A clone one base away is much larger, so this may be a read error. The chain has TRBV9 and TRBJ1-1; tentatively, D is TRBD1 (6 bases). The CDR3 loop spans 14 amino acids. CDR1 is SGDLS, CDR2 YYNGEE, per germline. As DNA, the CDR3 is TGTGCCAGCAGCGTAGCTCTGAGGGACACTGAAGCTCTCTTT. Encoded protein: CASSVALRDTEALF.

The V and J genes are TRBV20-1 and TRBJ1-1; D ambiguous. The germline V and J ends were trimmed by 7 bases and 4 bases, with 19 bases remaining between them. This CDR3 contains 14 residues. Per germline, CDR1 DFQATT and CDR2 SNEGSKA (reference sequence). The CDR3 sequence: CSVPSWGGGTEAFF. The CDR3 DNA reads as TGCAGTGTTCCCTCCTGGGGAGGCGGCACTGAAGCTTTCTTT.

Of note for this clonotype: This clone may be a read error of a much larger clone one base away. The J gene is TRBJ1-1, the V gene TRBV6-1; 7 nucleotides match TRBD1. Germline V CDR1 and CDR2: MNHNS, SASEGT. The CDR3 extends over 13 amino acids. This CDR3 is CAISLGTAAEAFF. The CDR3 region has the DNA TGTGCCATCAGTCTAGGGACAGCAGCTGAAGCTTTCTTT.

The table lists this clonotype with many counts. V gene TRBV7-9 combines with J gene TRBJ2-2; D gene unclear. The CDR3 contains 13 residues. Germline V gene lookup returns CDR1 SEHNR and CDR2 FQNEAQ (reference sequence). With 3 bases removed from V and 7 bases from J, the gap between germline ends came to 9 bases. CDR3 sequence: CASSFEGFGELFF. For the CDR3, the DNA is TGTGCCAGCAGCTTCGAAGGGTTCGGGGAGCTGTTTTTT. The full variable domain, its missing parts supplied by reference TRBV7-9 and TRBJ2-2, is DTGVSQNPRHKITKRGQNVTFRCDPISEHNRLYWYRQTLGQGPEFLTYFQNEAQLEKSRLLSDRFSAERPKGSFSTLEIQRTEQGDSAMYLCASSFEGFGELFFGEGSRLTVL.

The chain recombines TRBV5-8 with TRBJ1-5, with a tentative D call TRBD1 (5 bases). This CDR3 comprises 13 residues. V was shortened by 4 bases and J by 6 bases, with 11 bases between the two germline ends. The germline gives CDR1 SGHTS, CDR2 YDEGEE. This CDR3 reads CASSTEGSQPQHF. The CDR3 nucleotides read TGTGCCAGCAGCACCGAGGGGAGTCAGCCCCAGCATTTT.

This clonotype has at least ten counts. V is TRBV20-1 and J is TRBJ2-1; 9 nucleotides agree with TRBD2. The CDR3 runs to 19 residues. The V and J ends lost 0 bases and 0 bases, in that order; junction bases with no gene match: 12. In germline, CDR1 is DFQATT, CDR2 SNEGSKA (reference sequence). CDR3 coding DNA: TGCAGTGCTAGAGATCCTCCGGGACTAGCTCCGAGCTCCTACAATGAGCAGTTCTTC. Amino acids: CSARDPPGLAPSSYNEQFF.

The chain joins TRBV4-2 to TRBJ2-6; tentative D call: TRBD2 (5 bases). Germline lookup yields CDR1 LGHNA and CDR2 YNFKEQ. Trimming took off 0 bases at V and 0 bases at J, with 18 bases between the two ends. This CDR3 contains 20 residues. This CDR3 reads CASSQDPEWTGLSGANVLTF. CDR3 DNA: TGTGCCAGCAGCCAAGACCCTGAGTGGACTGGACTCTCTGGGGCCAACGTCCTGACTTTC.

This clonotype was detected only a few times. The chain employs TRBV5-1 and TRBJ2-2; either TRBD1 or TRBD2 may fit D (5 bases each). Looked up from germline, CDR1 is SGHRS and CDR2 is YFSETQ. With 5 bases removed from V and 3 bases from J, the gap between germline ends came to 14 bases. The CDR3 has 15 amino acids. CDR3 coding DNA: TGCGCCAGCAGGCCTCGGCAGGGAGACACCGGGGAGCTGTTTTTT. Encoded protein: CASRPRQGDTGELFF.

This clonotype was counted many times. The CDR3 is CASSPSWSSTDTQYF. Here the CDR3 DNA reads TGTGCCAGCTCCCCCTCTTGGTCTAGCACAGATACGCAGTATTTT. The chain combines TRBV6-1 with TRBJ2-3; D gene uncertain. The V end lost 8 bases, the J end lost 0 bases, and 15 bases lay between the germline ends. CDR1 is MNHNS, CDR2 SASEGT, per germline. There are 15 residues in the CDR3.

This clonotype was seen ten or more times. The gene calls are TRBV18 and TRBJ1-1, with D perhaps matching TRBD1 (6 bases). The CDR3 is 13 residues long. From germline, CDR1 is KGHSH and CDR2 LQKENI. Trimming took 2 bases from V and 10 from J, leaving 14 bases between them. The DNA of the CDR3 is TGTGCCAGCTCACCAGGCTCGGAACAGGGAGCTTTCTTT. This translates into CASSPGSEQGAFF.

This clonotype came up many times. The chain employs TRBV27 and TRBJ2-1; D is undetermined. Germline assignment: CDR1 MNHEY and CDR2 SMNVEV (reference sequence). There are 13 residues in the CDR3. Trimming took off 5 bases at V and 8 bases at J, with 13 bases between the two ends. CDR3: CASSMKPRDEQFF. DNA of the CDR3: TGTGCCAGCAGTATGAAACCTCGGGATGAGCAGTTCTTC.

This clonotype was counted many times. This rearrangement joins TRBV30 to TRBJ2-1; the D call may be TRBD1 or TRBD2 (5 bases each). V gave up 3 bases and J gave up 2 bases, with 8 bases separating them. This CDR3 contains 13 residues. Per the germline V gene, CDR1 is GTSNPN and CDR2 is SVGIG (reference sequence). The CDR3 is CAWSQGAYNEQFF. CDR3 sequence (DNA): TGTGCCTGGAGCCAGGGAGCCTACAATGAGCAGTTCTTC.

This clonotype has at least ten counts. The genes are TRBV7-8 and TRBJ2-7; tentatively, D is TRBD2 (5 bases). V gave up 0 bases and J gave up 0 bases, with 15 bases separating them. CDR3 length equals 17 residues. The germline gives CDR1 SGHVS, CDR2 FQNEAQ. Here the CDR3 DNA reads TGTGCCAGCAGCTTAGCGATTCCTAGCCCAACCTCCTACGAGCAGTACTTC. It codes for CASSLAIPSPTSYEQYF.

There are many counts of this clonotype. V is TRBV7-2 and J is TRBJ1-1; D gene ambiguous. The CDR3 extends over 14 amino acids. The V end was cut by 5 bases, the J end by 5 bases, with 15 bases between. Germline V gene data show CDR1 as SGHTA and CDR2 as FQGNSA. CDR3 region: CASSPQPGGTEAFF. In DNA form, the CDR3 reads TGTGCCAGCAGCCCCCAGCCCGGTGGGACTGAAGCTTTCTTT. Together with reference TRBV7-2 and TRBJ1-1, the CDR3 gives the full variable domain: GAGVSQSPSNKVTEKGKDVELRCDPISGHTALYWYRQSLGQGLEFLIYFQGNSAPDKSGLPSDRFSAERTGGSVSTLTIQRTQQEDSAVYLCASSPQPGGTEAFFGQGTRLTVV.

V usage is TRBV6-1 and J usage is TRBJ2-3; D not certain. Germline CDR1 reads MNHNS; CDR2 reads SASEGT. The CDR3 length is 14 residues. V gave up 6 bases and J gave up 2 bases, with 12 bases separating them. CDR3 sequence: CASRSPTDTDTQYF. In DNA, the CDR3 is TGTGCCAGCAGGTCCCCGACGGACACAGATACGCAGTATTTT.

This clonotype has only a few counts. This chain connects TRBV19 to TRBJ2-1; TRBD2 agrees at 13 bases. CDR3 size: 15 residues. The germline gives CDR1 LNHDA, CDR2 SQIVND (reference sequence). Trimming at V came to 4 bases and at J to 5 bases, leaving 2 bases not matched to a gene. The CDR3 nucleotides read TGTGCCAGTAGTAAAGGACTAGCGGGAGACAATGAGCAGTTCTTC. Translating gives CASSKGLAGDNEQFF. Supplemented by reference TRBV19 and TRBJ2-1, the full variable domain reads DGGITQSPKYLFRKEGQNVTLSCEQNLNHDAMYWYRQDPGQGLRLIYYSQIVNDFQKGDIAEGYSVSREKKESFPLTVTSAQKNPTAFYLCASSKGLAGDNEQFFGPGTRLTVL.

This clonotype was seen ten or more times. CDR3 loop: CAWSVAGIQPQHF. CDR3 nucleotides: TGTGCCTGGAGTGTGGCGGGGATTCAGCCCCAGCATTTT. The V call is TRBV30, the J call TRBJ1-5; D is undetermined. This CDR3 is built from 13 residues. The germline gives CDR1 GTSNPN, CDR2 SVGIG (reference sequence). The ends were cut back, 0 bases at V and 6 bases at J, with 9 bases in the middle.

This clonotype was recorded many times. This chain connects TRBV27 to TRBJ2-7; no firm D call. The V and J ends lost 5 bases and 5 bases respectively, with 13 bases between them. The length of the CDR3 is 13 residues. Germline values: CDR1 MNHEY, CDR2 SMNVEV (reference sequence). The CDR3 nucleotides are TGTGCCAGCAGTCCGCTTATAGAACACGAGCAGTACTTC. Its protein is CASSPLIEHEQYF.

Details on this clonotype: A read error is likely here: a far larger clone is one base away. The chain uses TRBV7-2 and TRBJ2-3; 7 nucleotides align to TRBD1. Gene TRBJ2-1 matches the end of the DNA better, so the J call may be wrong. CDR3 length: 15 amino acids. Germline-derived CDR1 and CDR2 are SGHTA and FQGNSA. CDR3 region: CASSLLRQGHYEQFF. In DNA form, the CDR3 reads TGTGCCAGCAGCTTATTGCGACAGGGACACTACGAGCAGTTCTTC.

This clonotype occurred many times. The rearrangement uses TRBV6-1 and TRBJ2-3, with 8 nucleotides matching TRBD2. CDR3 length: 18 amino acids. CDR1 is MNHNS and CDR2 is SASEGT in the germline V gene. V dropped 6 bases and J dropped 2; count of bases not matched to a gene: 16. CDR3 DNA sequence: TGTGCCAGCAGCTTCTCTGCGGGAGGTACCTTTACCACAGATACGCAGTATTTT. Encoded protein: CASSFSAGGTFTTDTQYF.

This clonotype showed up just a few times. The chain combines TRBV5-1 with TRBJ2-7; 7 bases align to TRBD1. CDR1 SGHRS and CDR2 YFSETQ come from the germline V gene. This CDR3 has 14 amino acids. V shed 5 bases and J 6 bases; nucleotides not matched to a gene: 11. CDR3 loop: CASSWTGTVGEQYF. Written as DNA, the CDR3 is TGCGCCAGCAGTTGGACCGGGACAGTCGGCGAGCAGTACTTC.

Details on this clonotype: A read error may explain this, as a much larger clone is one base away. The chain has TRBV20-1 and TRBJ2-2; possibly TRBD2 for D (6 bases). Germline-derived CDR1 and CDR2 are DFQATT and SNEGSKA (reference sequence). This CDR3 region has 15 residues. CDR3 loop: CSACALGSGTGELSF. As DNA, the CDR3 is TGCAGTGCCTGCGCTCTGGGTAGCGGCACCGGGGAGCTGTCTTTT.

V is TRBV28 and J is TRBJ1-5, with 9 bases identical to TRBD1. The V segment lost 7 bases and the J segment 4 bases; nucleotides outside the gene matches: 5. This CDR3 has 14 residues. Germline assignment: CDR1 MDHEN and CDR2 SYDVKM. For the CDR3, the DNA is TGTGCCAGCAACGCGGGACAGGGTAATCAGCCCCAGCATTTT. Translating it yields CASNAGQGNQPQHF.

The sample holds a few counts of this clonotype. J is TRBJ2-1 and V is TRBV5-1, with 14 bases that match TRBD2. The CDR3 covers 18 residues. Germline assignment: CDR1 SGHRS and CDR2 YFSETQ. Trimming cost V 4 bases and J 2 bases; bases outside gene matches: 8. As DNA, the CDR3 is TGCGCCAGCAGCCTCCCGGGACTAGCGGGGGCCGCCTACAATGAGCAGTTCTTC. Its protein product is CASSLPGLAGAAYNEQFF.

The chain employs TRBV3-1 and TRBJ2-7, with TRBD1 matching 8 bases. Germline-derived CDR1 and CDR2 are LGHDT and YNNKEL (reference sequence). The CDR3 is 16 residues long. V shed 6 bases and J 1 base; nucleotides not matched to a gene: 11. The CDR3 bases are TGTGCCAGCAGTAGGAGCCGGGACAGGAGATCCTACGAGCAGTACTTC. Protein sequence: CASSRSRDRRSYEQYF.

The sample holds many counts of this clonotype. The chain carries TRBV28 and TRBJ2-1, with a possible D match to TRBD2 (6 bases). The V and J ends lost 8 bases and 10 bases respectively, with 18 bases between them. CDR1 and CDR2 (germline): MDHEN, SYDVKM. The CDR3 is made up of 13 amino acids. CDR3: CASRSHGREEQFF. The CDR3 nucleotides read TGTGCCAGCCGTAGCCACGGACGGGAGGAGCAGTTCTTC.